This T cell receptor beta chain was retrieved from a study of blood T cell repertoires in COVID-19. Some clones are missing from TCRdb's copy, which holds only in-frame ones; the method was immunoSEQ multiplex PCR. The sample has over 200,000 clones, 65% to 85% seen once. The source material was peripheral blood. The sequence was collected from an elderly man with acute or convalescent COVID-19.

CDR3 loop: CASSSPGGLPRGKQFF. The CDR3 bases are TGTGCCAGCAGTTCTCCGGGGGGACTCCCGAGGGGGAAGCAGTTCTTC. This chain links TRBV28 with TRBJ2-1, with a possible D match to TRBD2 (7 bases). Germline CDR1 reads MDHEN; CDR2 reads SYDVKM. Trimming pared 4 bases from V and 11 bases from J, leaving 24 bases between. The CDR3 has 16 residues.